Below, 26 T cell receptor beta chains from the same sample are listed, as sequenced in a study of T cell responses to AZD1222 COVID-19 vaccine. Generated by immunoSEQ multiplex PCR, the TCRdb table keeps only in-frame clones and is missing some. This sample carries around 150,000 clones, about 93% of them seen once, and the ten largest clones take around 0.66%. The sequencing here drew on peripheral blood, taken on day 0 of AZD1222 vaccination. The receptors were gathered from an adult in good health.

V is TRBV5-4 and J is TRBJ2-1; TRBD2 is a possible D gene (6 bases). The germline CDR1 and CDR2 sequences are SGHNT and YYREEE (reference sequence). V lost 4 bases and J lost 6, with 20 bases in between. The CDR3 extends over 16 amino acids. The DNA of the CDR3 is TGTGCCAGCAGCCACCAGGGACTCTACGGGGGCAATGAGCAGTTCTTC. This translates into CASSHQGLYGGNEQFF.

The rearrangement joins TRBV30 to TRBJ1-2; a possible D gene is TRBD1 (6 bases). The CDR3 runs 13 residues. V lost 3 bases to trimming and J lost 2 bases, with 10 bases between them. CDR1 GTSNPN and CDR2 SVGIG come from the germline V gene (reference sequence). The CDR3 loop reads CAWSPGTNYGYTF. CDR3 nucleotides: TGTGCCTGGAGCCCGGGGACAAACTATGGCTACACCTTC.

Only one count was recorded for this clone. This chain connects TRBV19 to TRBJ1-2, with 9 bases fitting TRBD1. Trimming cost V 3 bases and J 3 bases; bases outside gene matches: 5. Germline-derived CDR1 and CDR2 are LNHDA and SQIVND (reference sequence). The CDR3 is 15 residues long. The CDR3 region has the DNA TGTGCCAGTAGTATCTCAACAGGGGGCTACTATGGCTACACCTTC. Residues: CASSISTGGYYGYTF.

The chain combines TRBV4-2 with TRBJ2-1; weak D call: TRBD1 (7 bases). Germline V gene lookup returns CDR1 LGHNA and CDR2 YNFKEQ. The CDR3 consists of 14 residues. V was shortened by 3 bases and J by 5 bases, with 11 bases between the two germline ends. The CDR3 DNA follows: TGTGCCAGCAGCCAGGCGGGACAGAACAATGAGCAGTTCTTC. Residues: CASSQAGQNNEQFF.

The CDR3 region has the DNA TGTGCCAGCAGTTCCGACTTGACTAGCAATCAGCCCCAGCATTTT. It translates to CASSSDLTSNQPQHF. The rearrangement joins TRBV2 to TRBJ1-5; D is unclear. The germline V and J ends were trimmed by 5 bases and 0 bases, with 11 bases remaining between them. Per germline, CDR1 SNHLY and CDR2 FYNNEI. This CDR3 spans 15 amino acids. Variable domain in full (rest from reference TRBV2 and TRBJ1-5): EPEVTQTPSHQVTQMGQEVILRCVPISNHLYFYWYRQILGQKVEFLVSFYNNEISEKSEIFDDQFSVERPDGSNFTLKIRSTKLEDSAMYFCASSSDLTSNQPQHFGDGTRLSIL.

The chain couples TRBV7-9 to TRBJ2-7, with TRBD2 as a possible D gene (6 bases). Germline-derived CDR1 and CDR2 are SEHNR and FQNEAQ (reference sequence). Trimming stripped 3 bases from V and 0 bases from J, with 15 bases between. This CDR3 is built from 16 residues. The CDR3 coding sequence is TGTGCCAGCAGCTTCGGCGGGGCAGGTCGCTCCTACGAGCAGTACTTC. It translates to CASSFGGAGRSYEQYF.

The CDR3 is CSVQQGGQPQHF. The CDR3, as DNA: TGCAGCGTTCAACAGGGGGGTCAGCCCCAGCATTTT. J is TRBJ1-5 and V is TRBV29-1, with 8 bases aligning to TRBD1. Germline lookup yields CDR1 SQVTM and CDR2 ANQGSEA. The CDR3 covers 12 residues. J was trimmed by 6 bases and V by 5 bases; bases with no gene match: 3. Based on the CDR3 plus reference TRBV29-1 and TRBJ1-5, the full variable domain is SAVISQKPSRDICQRGTSLTIQCQVDSQVTMMFWYRQQPGQSLTLIATANQGSEATYESGFVIDKFPISRPNLTFSTLTVSNMSPEDSSIYLCSVQQGGQPQHFGDGTRLSIL.

This clone was recorded a few times. The chain employs TRBV5-4 and TRBJ2-3; 14 bases agree with TRBD2. Germline V gene sequence: CDR1 SGHNT, CDR2 YYREEE (reference sequence). The CDR3 contains 19 residues. V was pared by 4 bases and J by 1 base, with 11 bases of the junction left unmatched. CDR3: CASSRKPGLAGDRTDTQYF. The CDR3 nucleotides are TGTGCCAGCAGCAGAAAACCGGGACTAGCGGGAGACCGCACAGATACGCAGTATTTT.

J is TRBJ1-5 and V is TRBV9; D remains ambiguous. Germline V gives CDR1 SGDLS, CDR2 YYNGEE. The CDR3 has 13 residues. V gave up 4 bases and J gave up 5 bases, with 10 bases separating them. The CDR3 sequence: CASSSRLDQPQHF. The CDR3 DNA sequence: TGTGCCAGCAGCTCCAGGTTGGATCAGCCCCAGCATTTT.

In its sample, this clone was seen once. The rearrangement joins TRBV27 to TRBJ1-5; D unclear. Trimming left V 3 bases short and J 6 bases short, with 9 bases between. The CDR3 length is 13 residues. Germline V CDR1 and CDR2: MNHEY, SMNVEV (reference sequence). This chain's CDR3 is CASSFTGGQPQHF. The CDR3 DNA is TGTGCCAGCAGTTTTACGGGAGGTCAGCCCCAGCATTTT.

This chain connects TRBV19 to TRBJ1-6; D is undetermined. The CDR3 covers 13 residues. With 7 bases removed from V and 7 bases from J, the gap between germline ends came to 11 bases. Germline assignment: CDR1 LNHDA and CDR2 SQIVND (reference sequence). In nucleotides, the CDR3 is TGTGCCAGTACGGGCCATCTAAATTCACCCCTCCACTTT. It codes for CASTGHLNSPLHF.

This clone was observed a single time. The V call is TRBV29-1, the J call TRBJ2-2; D unclear. The CDR3 has 14 residues. Looked up from germline, CDR1 is SQVTM and CDR2 is ANQGSEA. The ends were cut back, 4 bases at V and 6 bases at J, with 15 bases in the middle. The CDR3 DNA follows: TGCAGCGTTGCCGGGCCCAGCCCCCCCGGGGAGCTGTTTTTT. The encoded protein is CSVAGPSPPGELFF.

With respect to this clone: Other nucleotide sequences in the sample specify the same CDR3. This sequence joins TRBV5-1 and TRBJ1-1; D unclear. Germline CDR1 reads SGHRS; CDR2 reads YFSETQ. V gave up 8 bases and J gave up 1 base, with 6 bases separating them. The length of the CDR3 is 11 residues. The CDR3 region is CASRQNTEAFF. The CDR3 region has the DNA TGCGCCAGTCGACAGAACACTGAAGCTTTCTTT.

This chain joins TRBV10-2 and TRBJ1-3; D is uncertain. The ends were cut back, 4 bases at V and 5 bases at J, with 0 bases in the middle. Germline V lookup: CDR1 WSHSY, CDR2 SAAADI. This CDR3 is 10 amino acids long. CDR3 in amino acids: CASSGNTIYF. The CDR3 bases are TGCGCCAGCAGTGGAAACACCATATATTTT.

V usage is TRBV4-1 and J usage is TRBJ1-2, with TRBD1 as a possible D gene (6 bases). The germline CDR1 and CDR2 sequences are MGHRA and YSYEKL. The CDR3 covers 17 residues. The germline V and J ends were trimmed by 6 bases and 3 bases, with 23 bases remaining between them. This chain's CDR3 is CASRQLEGGAPHYGYTF. The CDR3 DNA follows: TGCGCCAGCAGGCAATTGGAAGGGGGGGCTCCTCACTATGGCTACACCTTC.

The rearrangement uses TRBV14 and TRBJ1-3; 9 positions match TRBD1. From germline, CDR1 is SGHDN and CDR2 FVKESK. The CDR3 is made up of 14 amino acids. The J segment lost 9 bases and the V segment lost 4 bases, leaving 7 bases of the junction unmatched. The CDR3 nucleotides are TGTGCCAGCAGCCGGACCGGGACAGGGTTCACCATATATTTT. It translates to CASSRTGTGFTIYF.

This chain connects TRBV7-9 to TRBJ1-1; D call uncertain. V was pared by 6 bases and J by 4 bases, with 12 bases between. CDR3 length equals 13 residues. CDR1 SEHNR and CDR2 FQNEAQ come from the germline V gene (reference sequence). CDR3: CASRLLEGTEAFF. In nucleotides, the CDR3 is TGTGCCAGCAGACTTCTCGAGGGCACTGAAGCTTTCTTT.

This sequence joins TRBV28 and TRBJ2-3, with a tentative D call TRBD2 (5 bases). V was trimmed by 8 bases and J by 2 bases, leaving 11 bases between them. This CDR3 spans 13 amino acids. CDR1 is MDHEN, CDR2 SYDVKM, per germline. The CDR3 DNA follows: TGTGCCAGCCGGACGGGAACCACAGATACGCAGTATTTT. Protein sequence: CASRTGTTDTQYF.

V and J are TRBV6-5 and TRBJ1-5; no clear D gene. The CDR3 consists of 13 residues. Germline V lookup: CDR1 MNHEY, CDR2 SVGAGI. V lost 2 bases and J lost 4, with 6 bases in between. As DNA, the CDR3 is TGTGCCAGCAGTTACGGAAGTAATCAGCCCCAGCATTTT. It translates to CASSYGSNQPQHF.

J is TRBJ2-1 and V is TRBV24-1; D is unresolved. V gave up 4 bases and J gave up 12 bases, with 9 bases separating them. Germline V gene lookup returns CDR1 KGHDR and CDR2 SFDVKD. The CDR3 sequence is 11 residues long. The CDR3 loop is CATSEGIRQFF. CDR3 DNA: TGTGCCACCAGTGAAGGGATTCGGCAGTTCTTC.

The chain recombines TRBV30 with TRBJ1-6; 9 bases fit TRBD1. The germline CDR1 and CDR2 sequences are GTSNPN and SVGIG (reference sequence). The CDR3 contains 18 residues. Germline trimming cut 6 bases from V and 7 bases from J; bases unmatched to any gene: 19. CDR3 nucleotide sequence: TGTGCCTGCCGCCGGGACAGGGCCCCACCGGGCGCCAATTCACCCCTCCACTTT. Amino acids: CACRRDRAPPGANSPLHF.

The V and J genes are TRBV12-3 or TRBV12-4 and TRBJ1-2; D is uncertain. This CDR3 has 12 residues. Trimming shortened V by 1 base and J by 11 bases, and 11 bases separated the two germline ends. CDR3 residues: CASSLEQRKYTF. CDR3 sequence (DNA): TGTGCCAGCAGTTTAGAACAGAGGAAATACACCTTC.

This clone is a singleton in its sample. The chain links TRBV2 to TRBJ2-2, with D possibly being TRBD1 (5 bases). The CDR3 extends over 14 amino acids. Trimming stripped 3 bases from V and 5 bases from J, with 10 bases between. Germline values: CDR1 SNHLY, CDR2 FYNNEI. Here the CDR3 DNA reads TGTGCCAGCAGTGAGCAGGGTCAGACCGGGGAGCTGTTTTTT. It yields the protein CASSEQGQTGELFF.

The chain carries TRBV12-1 and TRBJ2-1; the DNA was not compared with TRBD1, the D call given in the table. TRBV12-1 is a documented pseudogene. The length of the CDR3 is 15 residues. DNA for the CDR3: TGTGCCAGCAGCCGTCAGTGTTACTCCTACAATGAGCAGTTCTTC. Translating gives CASSRQCYSYNEQFF.

V usage is TRBV6-5 and J usage is TRBJ1-5; D ambiguous. V lost 6 bases to trimming and J lost 7 bases, with 16 bases between them. The germline gives CDR1 MNHEY, CDR2 SVGAGI. CDR3 size: 14 residues. CDR3 residues: CASRKSDRGQPQHF. The CDR3 region has the DNA TGTGCCAGCAGGAAATCCGACCGTGGACAGCCCCAGCATTTT.

The chain links TRBV15 to TRBJ1-5; D not resolved. CDR1 is LNHNV and CDR2 is YYDKDF in the germline V gene (reference sequence). The CDR3 is made up of 12 amino acids. With 3 bases removed from V and 6 bases from J, the gap between germline ends came to 6 bases. The CDR3 nucleotides read TGTGCCACCAGCAGGGGTTCTCAGCCCCAGCATTTT. Translating it yields CATSRGSQPQHF. Filled out from reference TRBV15 and TRBJ1-5, the complete variable domain reads DAMVIQNPRYQVTQFGKPVTLSCSQTLNHNVMYWYQQKSSQAPKLLFHYYDKDFNNEADTPDNFQSRRPNTSFCFLDIRSPGLGDTAMYLCATSRGSQPQHFGDGTRLSIL.